This record concerns one T cell receptor (beta chain) sequence. This specimen includes other DNA sequences encoding the same CDR3. This specimen belongs to a study of shared clonotypes between healthy human individuals. TCRdb's table, derived via immunoSEQ multiplex PCR, lists solely in-frame clones and lacks some. The repertoire includes millions of clones, approximately 95% of them detected once, and about 1.1% sits in the top ten. Naive CD8 isolation took CD45RO-negative cells positively selected for CCR7 and excluded terminally differentiated effector memory CD45RA+ cells. CDR3 size: 15 residues. Germline lookup yields CDR1 SGHRS and CDR2 YFSETQ. With 3 bases clipped from V and 3 bases from J, the junction kept 4 bases outside the gene matches.

The receptor was derived from a man aged 18 to 29 in good health. The chain uses TRBV5-1 and TRBJ2-3; 10 nucleotides align to TRBD1. The sample was naive CD8+ T cells sorted from blood. CDR3 DNA: TGCGCCAGCAGCTCAGGACAGGGGGGGACAGATACGCAGTATTTT. Protein: CASSSGQGGTDTQYF.